This TCR beta chain appears in the sequencing data of a study of CD8 T cells in Susac syndrome. RNA was extracted with the RNeasy kit, and a quantity of roughly 0.45 to 1 ug was reverse transcribed using random hexamers. Amplification of TCR beta CDR3 used immunoSEQ multiplex PCR across 54 Vbeta and 13 Jbeta. One entry per CDR3 protein results from TCRdb running MiXCR on the immunoSEQ multiplex PCR reads. This sample has some 110,000 distinct CDR3 sequences, with around 96% found just once. Germline V CDR1 and CDR2: GTSNPN, SVGIG (reference sequence). With 3 bases clipped from V and 3 bases from J, the junction kept 1 base outside the gene matches. The CDR3 has 12 amino acids. Sequencing of TCR beta was carried out in blood CD8+ and CD4+ T cells. Under recently defined diagnostic criteria, the patients with Susac syndrome qualified as having definite or probable disease. TEMRA cells were FACS-enriched, with CD8+ and CD4+ T cells isolated negatively.

This TCR was recovered from a human donor with Susac syndrome. J is TRBJ2-7 and V is TRBV30, with 8 bases lining up with TRBD2. Material: CD4+ T cells from PBMCs. CDR3 coding DNA: TGTGCCTGGAGGCTAGCGGGCTACGAGCAGTACTTC. It translates to CAWRLAGYEQYF.